This T cell receptor beta chain was recovered during a study of T cells after yellow fever vaccination. The CDR3 is 12 residues long. Deletions cut 7 bases from V and 4 bases from J, with 13 bases between. Germline values: CDR1 SQVTM, CDR2 ANQGSEA. UMIs were added to TCR cDNA along with a universal primer site when it was made by 5'RACE template switching. Via MiXCR, TCRdb re-called the 5' RACE reads, giving one row per CDR3 protein. The sample shows fewer than 100,000 distinct CDR3 sequences, 4.5% to 6% of them seen only once. This clonotype was detected only a few times. J is TRBJ2-5 and V is TRBV29-1; D may be TRBD1 or TRBD2 (5 bases each). The sequence came from a man aged 18 to 35 who received the YFV17D yellow fever vaccine. This specimen consisted of CD8+ T cells sorted from PBMCs, obtained 10 days after the yellow fever booster vaccination. CDR3 DNA sequence: TGCAGCGGTGGGGGACGGCCAGAGACCCAGTACTTC. Its protein product is CSGGGRPETQYF.